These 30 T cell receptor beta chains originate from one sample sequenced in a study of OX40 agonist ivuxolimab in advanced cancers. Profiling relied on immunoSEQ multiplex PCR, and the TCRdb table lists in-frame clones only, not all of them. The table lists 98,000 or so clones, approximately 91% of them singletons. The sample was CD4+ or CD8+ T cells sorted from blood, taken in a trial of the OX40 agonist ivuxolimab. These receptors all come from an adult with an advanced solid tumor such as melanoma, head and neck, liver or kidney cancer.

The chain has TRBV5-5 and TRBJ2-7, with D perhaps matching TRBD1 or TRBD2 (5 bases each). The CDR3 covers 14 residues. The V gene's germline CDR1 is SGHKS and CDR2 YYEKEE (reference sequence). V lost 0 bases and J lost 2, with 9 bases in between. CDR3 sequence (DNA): TGTGCCAGCAGCTTGGCCGTGGGACCCTACGAGCAGTACGTC. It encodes CASSLAVGPYEQYV.

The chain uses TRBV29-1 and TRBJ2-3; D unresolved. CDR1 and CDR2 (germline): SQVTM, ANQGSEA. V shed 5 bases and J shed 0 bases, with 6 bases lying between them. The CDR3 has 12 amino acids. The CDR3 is CSVRGSTDTQYF. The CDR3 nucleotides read TGCAGCGTTCGCGGAAGCACAGATACGCAGTATTTT.

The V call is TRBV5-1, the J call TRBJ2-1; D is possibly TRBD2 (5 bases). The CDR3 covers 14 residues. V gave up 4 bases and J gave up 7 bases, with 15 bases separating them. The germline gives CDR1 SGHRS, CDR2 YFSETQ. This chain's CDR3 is CASSPVAGRNEQFF. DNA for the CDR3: TGCGCCAGCAGCCCGGTGGCGGGTCGGAATGAGCAGTTCTTC.

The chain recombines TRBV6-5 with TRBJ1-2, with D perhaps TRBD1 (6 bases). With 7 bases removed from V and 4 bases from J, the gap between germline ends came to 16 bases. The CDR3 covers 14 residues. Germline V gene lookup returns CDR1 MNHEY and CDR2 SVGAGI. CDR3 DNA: TGTGCCAGCAAGCAGGGGCGCTACTCCTATGGCTACACCTTC. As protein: CASKQGRYSYGYTF.

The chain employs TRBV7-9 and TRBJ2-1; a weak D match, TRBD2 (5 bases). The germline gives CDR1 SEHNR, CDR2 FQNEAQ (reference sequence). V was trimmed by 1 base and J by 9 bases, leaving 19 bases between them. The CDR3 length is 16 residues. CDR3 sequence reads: CASSLGRTQSEGEQFF. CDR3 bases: TGTGCCAGCAGCTTAGGAAGGACCCAGAGCGAGGGTGAGCAGTTCTTC. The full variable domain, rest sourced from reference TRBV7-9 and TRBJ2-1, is DTGVSQNPRHKITKRGQNVTFRCDPISEHNRLYWYRQTLGQGPEFLTYFQNEAQLEKSRLLSDRFSAERPKGSFSTLEIQRTEQGDSAMYLCASSLGRTQSEGEQFFGPGTRLTVL.

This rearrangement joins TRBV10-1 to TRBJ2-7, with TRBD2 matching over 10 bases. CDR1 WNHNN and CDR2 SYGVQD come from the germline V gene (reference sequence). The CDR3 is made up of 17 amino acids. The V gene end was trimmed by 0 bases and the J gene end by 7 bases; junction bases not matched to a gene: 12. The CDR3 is CASSESRGAGGPKEQYF. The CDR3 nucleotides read TGCGCCAGCAGTGAGTCCCGAGGAGCGGGAGGGCCGAAGGAGCAGTACTTC.

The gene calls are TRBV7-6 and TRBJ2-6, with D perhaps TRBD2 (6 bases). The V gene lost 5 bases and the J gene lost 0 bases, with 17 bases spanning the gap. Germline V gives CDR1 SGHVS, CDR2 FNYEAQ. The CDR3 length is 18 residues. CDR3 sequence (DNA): TGTGCCAGCAGCCCGCGTCAAGCGGGCGCCTCTGGGGCCAACGTCCTGACTTTC. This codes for CASSPRQAGASGANVLTF.

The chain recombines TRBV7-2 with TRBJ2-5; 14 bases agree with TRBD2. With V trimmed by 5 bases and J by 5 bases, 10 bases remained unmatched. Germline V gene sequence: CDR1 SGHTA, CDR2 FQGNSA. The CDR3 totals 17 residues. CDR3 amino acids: CASSKQGTSGSGETQYF. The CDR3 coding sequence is TGTGCCAGCAGCAAACAGGGGACTAGCGGGAGCGGGGAGACCCAGTACTTC. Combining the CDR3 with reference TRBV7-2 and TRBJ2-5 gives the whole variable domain GAGVSQSPSNKVTEKGKDVELRCDPISGHTALYWYRQSLGQGLEFLIYFQGNSAPDKSGLPSDRFSAERTGGSVSTLTIQRTQQEDSAVYLCASSKQGTSGSGETQYFGPGTRLLVL.

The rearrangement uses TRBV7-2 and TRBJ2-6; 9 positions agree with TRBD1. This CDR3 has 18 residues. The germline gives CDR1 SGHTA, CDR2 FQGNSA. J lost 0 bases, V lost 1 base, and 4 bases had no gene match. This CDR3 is CASSLGGQGSSGANVLTF. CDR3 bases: TGTGCCAGCAGCTTAGGTGGACAGGGGAGCTCTGGGGCCAACGTCCTGACTTTC.

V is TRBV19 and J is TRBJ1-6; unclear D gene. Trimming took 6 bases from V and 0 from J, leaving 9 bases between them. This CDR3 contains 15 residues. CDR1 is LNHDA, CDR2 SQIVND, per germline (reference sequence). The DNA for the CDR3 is TGTGCCAGTAGGGCAGGCAGCTCCTATAATTCACCCCTCCACTTT. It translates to CASRAGSSYNSPLHF.

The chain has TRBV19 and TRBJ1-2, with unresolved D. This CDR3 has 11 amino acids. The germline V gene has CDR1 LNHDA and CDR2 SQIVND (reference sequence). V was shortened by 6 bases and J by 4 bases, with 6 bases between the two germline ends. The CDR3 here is CASRRGYGYTF. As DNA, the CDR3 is TGTGCCAGTAGACGAGGCTATGGCTACACCTTC.

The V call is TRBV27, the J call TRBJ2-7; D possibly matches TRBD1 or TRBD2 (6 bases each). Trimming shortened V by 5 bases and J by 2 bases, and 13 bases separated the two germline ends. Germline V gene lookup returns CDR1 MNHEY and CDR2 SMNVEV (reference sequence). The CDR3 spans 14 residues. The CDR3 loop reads CASSTGRQTYEQYF. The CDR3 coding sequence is TGTGCCAGCAGTACAGGGAGGCAGACCTACGAGCAGTACTTC.

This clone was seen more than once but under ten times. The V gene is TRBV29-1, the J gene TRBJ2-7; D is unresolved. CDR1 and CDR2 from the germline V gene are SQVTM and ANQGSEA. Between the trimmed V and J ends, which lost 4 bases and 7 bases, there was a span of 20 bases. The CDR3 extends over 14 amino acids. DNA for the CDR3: TGCAGCGTTGTTGTAAGTCTCACGCTTCGAGAGCAGTACTTC. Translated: CSVVVSLTLREQYF.

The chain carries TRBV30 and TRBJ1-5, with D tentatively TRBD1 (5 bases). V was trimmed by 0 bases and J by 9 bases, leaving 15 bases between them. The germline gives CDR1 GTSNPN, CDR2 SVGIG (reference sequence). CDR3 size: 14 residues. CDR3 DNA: TGTGCCTGGAGTGTCCGGGACGGGCTAAGGCCCCAGCATTTT. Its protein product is CAWSVRDGLRPQHF.

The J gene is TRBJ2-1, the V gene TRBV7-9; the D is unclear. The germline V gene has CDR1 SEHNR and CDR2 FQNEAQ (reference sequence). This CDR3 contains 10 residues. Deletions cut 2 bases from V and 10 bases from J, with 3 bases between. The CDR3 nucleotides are TGTGCCAGCAGCTTATACGAGCAGTTCTTC. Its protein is CASSLYEQFF.

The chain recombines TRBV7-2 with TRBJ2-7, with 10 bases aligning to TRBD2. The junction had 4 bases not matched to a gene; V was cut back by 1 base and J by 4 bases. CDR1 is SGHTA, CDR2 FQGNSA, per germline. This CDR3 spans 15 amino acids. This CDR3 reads CASSLELAGSYEQYV. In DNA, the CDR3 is TGTGCCAGCAGCTTAGAACTAGCGGGATCTTACGAGCAGTACGTC.

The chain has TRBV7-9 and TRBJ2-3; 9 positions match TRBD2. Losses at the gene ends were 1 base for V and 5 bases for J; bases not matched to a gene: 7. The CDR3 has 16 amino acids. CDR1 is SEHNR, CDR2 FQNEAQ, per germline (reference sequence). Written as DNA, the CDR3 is TGTGCCAGCAGCTTAGTAGCGGGAGCGCTCGGAGATACGCAGTATTTT. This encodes CASSLVAGALGDTQYF.

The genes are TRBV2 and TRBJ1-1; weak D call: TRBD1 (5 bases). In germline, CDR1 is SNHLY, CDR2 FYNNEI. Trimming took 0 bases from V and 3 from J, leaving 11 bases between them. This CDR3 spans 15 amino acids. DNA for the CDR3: TGTGCCAGCAGTGAAGCGAGAGGGGCCTACACTGAAGCTTTCTTT. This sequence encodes CASSEARGAYTEAFF.

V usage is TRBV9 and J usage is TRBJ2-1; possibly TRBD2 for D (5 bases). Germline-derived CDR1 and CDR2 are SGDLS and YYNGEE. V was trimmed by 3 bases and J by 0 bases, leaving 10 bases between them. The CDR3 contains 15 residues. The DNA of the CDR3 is TGTGCCAGCAGCGAAGCGGTTAGCTCCTACAATGAGCAGTTCTTC. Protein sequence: CASSEAVSSYNEQFF.

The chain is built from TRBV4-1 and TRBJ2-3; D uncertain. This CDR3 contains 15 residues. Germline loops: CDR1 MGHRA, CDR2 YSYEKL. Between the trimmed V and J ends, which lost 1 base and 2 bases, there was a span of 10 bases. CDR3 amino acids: CASSQGLLDTDTQYF. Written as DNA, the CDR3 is TGCGCCAGCAGCCAAGGGCTCCTAGACACAGATACGCAGTATTTT.

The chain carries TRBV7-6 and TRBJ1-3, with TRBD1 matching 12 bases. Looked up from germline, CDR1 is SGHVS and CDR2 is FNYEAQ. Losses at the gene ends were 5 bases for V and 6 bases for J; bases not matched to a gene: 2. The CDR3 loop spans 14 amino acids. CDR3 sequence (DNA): TGTGCCAGCAGCCCGGGACAGGGGGCAAACACCATATATTTT. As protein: CASSPGQGANTIYF.

The CDR3 loop reads CASRSGQGSSNQPQHF. The CDR3 bases are TGTGCCAGCAGAAGCGGACAGGGAAGTAGCAATCAGCCCCAGCATTTT. The chain couples TRBV6-6 to TRBJ1-5; 8 bases match TRBD1. Germline assignment: CDR1 MNHNY and CDR2 SVGAGI (reference sequence). V shed 6 bases and J 0 bases; nucleotides not matched to a gene: 7. The CDR3 spans 16 residues.

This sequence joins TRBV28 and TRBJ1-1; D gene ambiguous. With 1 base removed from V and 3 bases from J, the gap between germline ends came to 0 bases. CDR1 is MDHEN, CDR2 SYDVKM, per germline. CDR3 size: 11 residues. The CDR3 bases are TGTGCCAGCAGTTTATACACTGAAGCTTTCTTT. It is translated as CASSLYTEAFF. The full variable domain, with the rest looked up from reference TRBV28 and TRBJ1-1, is DVKVTQSSRYLVKRTGEKVFLECVQDMDHENMFWYRQDPGLGLRLIYFSYDVKMKEKGDIPEGYSVSREKKERFSLILESASTNQTSMYLCASSLYTEAFFGQGTRLTVV.

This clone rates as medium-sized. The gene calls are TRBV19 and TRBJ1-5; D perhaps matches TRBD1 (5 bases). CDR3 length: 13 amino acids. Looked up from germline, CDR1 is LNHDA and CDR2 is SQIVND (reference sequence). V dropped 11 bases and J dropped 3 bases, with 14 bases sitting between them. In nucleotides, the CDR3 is TGTGCCGCAGGGATGGGGGTCAATCAGCCCCAGCATTTT. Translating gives CAAGMGVNQPQHF.

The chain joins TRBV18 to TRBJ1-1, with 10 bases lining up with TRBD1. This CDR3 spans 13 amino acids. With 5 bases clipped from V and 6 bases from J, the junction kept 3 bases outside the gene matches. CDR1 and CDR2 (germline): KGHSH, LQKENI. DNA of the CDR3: TGTGCCAGCTCAGTGACAGGGGGCCCTGAAGCTTTCTTT. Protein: CASSVTGGPEAFF.

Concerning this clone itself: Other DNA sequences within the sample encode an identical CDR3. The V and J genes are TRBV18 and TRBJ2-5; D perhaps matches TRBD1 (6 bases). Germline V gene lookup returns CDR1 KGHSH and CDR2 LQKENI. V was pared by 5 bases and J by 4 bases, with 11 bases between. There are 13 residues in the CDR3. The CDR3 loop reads CASSASGVETQYF. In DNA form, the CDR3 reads TGTGCCAGCTCAGCTTCAGGGGTAGAGACCCAGTACTTC.

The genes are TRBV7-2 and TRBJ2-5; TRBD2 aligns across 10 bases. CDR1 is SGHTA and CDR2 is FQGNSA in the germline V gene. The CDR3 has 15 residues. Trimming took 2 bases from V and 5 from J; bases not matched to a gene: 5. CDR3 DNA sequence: TGTGCCAGCAGCTTACTAGCGGGAGTGGGGGAGACCCAGTACTTC. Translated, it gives CASSLLAGVGETQYF.

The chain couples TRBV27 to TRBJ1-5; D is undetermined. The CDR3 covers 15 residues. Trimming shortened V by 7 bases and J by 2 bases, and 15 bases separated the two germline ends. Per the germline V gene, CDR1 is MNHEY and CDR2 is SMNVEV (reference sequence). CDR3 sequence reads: CASNSLVRGNQPQHF. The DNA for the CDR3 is TGTGCCAGCAACTCCCTGGTACGGGGCAATCAGCCCCAGCATTTT.

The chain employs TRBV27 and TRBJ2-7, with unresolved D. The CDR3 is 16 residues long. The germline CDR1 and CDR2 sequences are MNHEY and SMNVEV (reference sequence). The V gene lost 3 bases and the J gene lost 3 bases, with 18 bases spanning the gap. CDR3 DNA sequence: TGTGCCAGCAGTTTTTGTGACAACAAGGGCGTCTACGAGCAGTACGTC. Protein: CASSFCDNKGVYEQYV.

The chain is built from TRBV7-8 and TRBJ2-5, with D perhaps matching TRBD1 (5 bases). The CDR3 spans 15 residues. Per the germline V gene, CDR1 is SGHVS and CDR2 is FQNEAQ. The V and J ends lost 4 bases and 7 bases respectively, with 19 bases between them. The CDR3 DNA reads TGTGCCAGCAGCTCATTAGGGTGGGGCGTTGGGACCCAGTACTTC. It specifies CASSSLGWGVGTQYF. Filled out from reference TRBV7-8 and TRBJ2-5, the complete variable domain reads GAGVSQSPRYKVAKRGQDVALRCDPISGHVSLFWYQQALGQGPEFLTYFQNEAQLDKSGLPSDRFFAERPEGSVSTLKIQRTQQEDSAVYLCASSSLGWGVGTQYFGPGTRLLVL.